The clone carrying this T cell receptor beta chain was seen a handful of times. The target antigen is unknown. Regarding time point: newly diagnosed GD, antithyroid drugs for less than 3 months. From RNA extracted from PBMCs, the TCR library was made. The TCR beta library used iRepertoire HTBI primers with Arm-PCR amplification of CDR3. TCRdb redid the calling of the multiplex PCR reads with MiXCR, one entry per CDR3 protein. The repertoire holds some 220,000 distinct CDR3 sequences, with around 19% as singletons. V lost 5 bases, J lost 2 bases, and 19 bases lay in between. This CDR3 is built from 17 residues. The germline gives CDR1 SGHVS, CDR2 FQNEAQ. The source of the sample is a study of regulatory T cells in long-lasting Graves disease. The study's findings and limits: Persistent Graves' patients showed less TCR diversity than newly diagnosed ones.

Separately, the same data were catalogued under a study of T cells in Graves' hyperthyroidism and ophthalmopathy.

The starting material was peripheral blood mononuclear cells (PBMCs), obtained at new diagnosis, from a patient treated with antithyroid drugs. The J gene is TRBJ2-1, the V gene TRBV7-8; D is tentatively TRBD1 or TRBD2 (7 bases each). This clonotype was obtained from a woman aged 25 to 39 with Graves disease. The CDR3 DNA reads TGTGCCAGCAGCCGGACCCTTCCAGGGGGGGCCTACAATGAGCAGTTCTTC. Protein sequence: CASSRTLPGGAYNEQFF.